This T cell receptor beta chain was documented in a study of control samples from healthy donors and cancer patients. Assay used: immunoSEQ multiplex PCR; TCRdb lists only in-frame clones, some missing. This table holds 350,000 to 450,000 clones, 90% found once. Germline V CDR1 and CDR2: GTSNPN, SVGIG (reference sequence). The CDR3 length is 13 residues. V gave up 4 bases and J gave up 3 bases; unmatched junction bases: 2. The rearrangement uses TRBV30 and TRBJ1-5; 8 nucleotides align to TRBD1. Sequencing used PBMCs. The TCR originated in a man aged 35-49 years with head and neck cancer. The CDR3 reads CAWTTGVNQPQHF. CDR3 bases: TGTGCCTGGACGACAGGGGTCAATCAGCCCCAGCATTTT.